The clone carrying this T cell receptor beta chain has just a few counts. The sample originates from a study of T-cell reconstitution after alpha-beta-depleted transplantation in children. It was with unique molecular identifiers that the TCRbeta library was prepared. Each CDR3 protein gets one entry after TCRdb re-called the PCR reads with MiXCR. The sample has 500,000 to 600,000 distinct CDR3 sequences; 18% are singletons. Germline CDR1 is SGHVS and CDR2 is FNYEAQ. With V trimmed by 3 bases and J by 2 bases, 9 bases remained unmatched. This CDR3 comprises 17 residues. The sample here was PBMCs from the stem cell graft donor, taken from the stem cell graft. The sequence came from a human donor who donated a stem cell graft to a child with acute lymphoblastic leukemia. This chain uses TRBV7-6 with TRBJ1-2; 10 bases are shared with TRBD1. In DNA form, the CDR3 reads TGTGCCAGCAGCTTTTTGGGACAGGGGCACCTCAACTATGGCTACACCTTC. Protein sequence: CASSFLGQGHLNYGYTF.